These 24 T cell receptor beta chains came from one sample sequenced in a study of blood T cell repertoires in COVID-19. Measured with immunoSEQ multiplex PCR; TCRdb has only the in-frame clones, and not every one. The data hold a few hundred thousand clones, with 70% to 90% observed a single time. Material: peripheral blood. Source of these receptors: a man younger than 35 with active or convalescent COVID-19.

The count of this clone is one. This chain joins TRBV5-4 and TRBJ2-5, with 7 bases matching TRBD1. CDR3 length equals 14 residues. Germline trimming cut 4 bases from V and 0 bases from J; bases unmatched to any gene: 3. Germline loops: CDR1 SGHNT, CDR2 YYREEE (reference sequence). The DNA for the CDR3 is TGTGCCAGCAGCCTGGGACAGAACCAAGAGACCCAGTACTTC. Translation gives CASSLGQNQETQYF.

The chain links TRBV7-9 to TRBJ2-3; TRBD2 matches at 7 bases. The CDR3 is made up of 15 amino acids. V lost 5 bases and J lost 2; bases outside the gene matches: 7. Germline V lookup: CDR1 SEHNR, CDR2 FQNEAQ (reference sequence). CDR3 amino acids: CASSLSGGVTDTQYF. The CDR3 DNA reads as TGTGCCAGCAGCCTTTCGGGGGGAGTCACAGATACGCAGTATTTT.

This clone has more than one count but fewer than ten. The chain joins TRBV7-2 to TRBJ1-6, with D perhaps TRBD1 (6 bases). V shed 5 bases and J shed 10 bases, with 18 bases lying between them. The V gene's germline CDR1 is SGHTA and CDR2 FQGNSA. CDR3 length: 15 residues. DNA of the CDR3: TGTGCCAGCAGCCCGAAACCTACAGGGTACTCACCCCTCCACTTT. Its translation: CASSPKPTGYSPLHF.

This chain uses TRBV30 with TRBJ2-5; D is undetermined. Trimming removed 4 bases at V and 2 bases at J, with 11 bases between. The CDR3 consists of 13 residues. Germline CDR1 GTSNPN, CDR2 SVGIG (reference sequence). CDR3 nucleotide sequence: TGTGCCTGGAATTTCCAGAAGCAAGAGACCCAGTACTTC. Translating it yields CAWNFQKQETQYF.

The chain couples TRBV30 to TRBJ2-1; maybe TRBD2 (6 bases). The CDR3 runs 11 residues. Germline values: CDR1 GTSNPN, CDR2 SVGIG (reference sequence). V was cut by 6 bases and J by 8 bases, with 11 bases left in between. The CDR3 region has the DNA TGTGCCTGCCGTCAGCGGGATGAGCAGTTCTTC. Encoded protein: CACRQRDEQFF.

This clone was counted once. This chain links TRBV6-5 with TRBJ1-2; TRBD1 agrees at 8 bases. The length of the CDR3 is 15 residues. Germline V lookup: CDR1 MNHEY, CDR2 SVGAGI. V was clipped by 5 bases and J by 3 bases; unmatched bases: 8. The CDR3 sequence: CASSTRQGRDYGYTF. DNA of the CDR3: TGTGCCAGCAGTACCCGACAGGGGCGGGACTATGGCTACACCTTC.

This clone has just one count. The V and J genes are TRBV7-9 and TRBJ1-1, with D possibly being TRBD1 (6 bases). This CDR3 region has 14 residues. V was cut by 5 bases and J by 3 bases, with 13 bases left in between. From germline, CDR1 is SEHNR and CDR2 FQNEAQ (reference sequence). In nucleotides, the CDR3 is TGTGCCAGCAGCCTGTTTGAGGGGGACACTGAAGCTTTCTTT. Translation: CASSLFEGDTEAFF. The variable domain in full, completed from reference TRBV7-9 and TRBJ1-1, reads DTGVSQNPRHKITKRGQNVTFRCDPISEHNRLYWYRQTLGQGPEFLTYFQNEAQLEKSRLLSDRFSAERPKGSFSTLEIQRTEQGDSAMYLCASSLFEGDTEAFFGQGTRLTVV.

The DNA of the CDR3 is TGTGCCAGTAGTATAGGGGCAGACAGGGTCGGATATGGCTACACCTTC. Its translation is CASSIGADRVGYGYTF. The chain employs TRBV19 and TRBJ1-2, with 7 positions matching TRBD1. Germline values: CDR1 LNHDA, CDR2 SQIVND (reference sequence). This CDR3 has 16 amino acids. With 1 base clipped from V and 5 bases from J, the junction kept 10 bases outside the gene matches.

V usage is TRBV30 and J usage is TRBJ2-6, with D unclear. V was pared by 0 bases and J by 4 bases, with 4 bases between. Looked up from germline, CDR1 is GTSNPN and CDR2 is SVGIG (reference sequence). The CDR3 extends over 13 amino acids. The CDR3 loop is CAWSVRGANVLTF. For the CDR3, the DNA is TGTGCCTGGAGTGTCAGAGGGGCCAACGTCCTGACTTTC.

The gene calls are TRBV6-5 and TRBJ2-7; TRBD2 is a possible D gene (6 bases). The CDR3 loop spans 13 amino acids. V lost 8 bases and J 2 bases, leaving 13 bases between the germline ends. Looked up from germline, CDR1 is MNHEY and CDR2 is SVGAGI. CDR3 nucleotide sequence: TGTGCCAGCCGACCGGGACTCCCCTACGAGCAGTACTTC. It encodes CASRPGLPYEQYF.

The chain combines TRBV6-5 with TRBJ2-7, with 9 bases matching TRBD1. The CDR3 is 15 amino acids. From germline, CDR1 is MNHEY and CDR2 SVGAGI. V lost 6 bases, J lost 5 bases, and 11 bases stayed unmatched. This CDR3 reads CASRISGTGPNEQYF. CDR3 DNA sequence: TGTGCCAGCAGAATCTCCGGGACAGGGCCTAACGAGCAGTACTTC.

The chain uses TRBV7-9 and TRBJ2-5; no firm D call. Germline V lookup: CDR1 SEHNR, CDR2 FQNEAQ (reference sequence). There are 12 residues in the CDR3. Trimming pared 5 bases from V and 1 base from J, leaving 5 bases between. For the CDR3, the DNA is TGTGCCAGCAGCCCCCTCCAAGAGACCCAGTACTTC. Amino acid sequence: CASSPLQETQYF.

The chain recombines TRBV29-1 with TRBJ2-7; unclear D gene. This CDR3 region has 11 residues. CDR1 is SQVTM and CDR2 is ANQGSEA in the germline V gene. V was clipped by 2 bases and J by 3 bases, with 5 bases between them. The CDR3 coding sequence is TGCAGCGTTGAACAGGACTACGAGCAGTACTTC. Translating it yields CSVEQDYEQYF.

The chain combines TRBV28 with TRBJ1-1, with D maybe TRBD1 (6 bases). This CDR3 is built from 11 residues. V lost 6 bases and J lost 10, with 12 bases in between. From germline, CDR1 is MDHEN and CDR2 SYDVKM. The CDR3 DNA sequence: TGTGCCAGCAGGCAACAGGGAAGAGCTTTCTTT. Protein sequence: CASRQQGRAFF.

The chain links TRBV5-1 to TRBJ2-5; D is possibly TRBD1 (6 bases). With 1 base removed from V and 2 bases from J, the gap between germline ends came to 12 bases. Per the germline V gene, CDR1 is SGHRS and CDR2 is YFSETQ. CDR3 size: 15 residues. The CDR3 nucleotides read TGCGCCAGCAGCTTGACCAGGGGAATACAAGAGACCCAGTACTTC. It translates to CASSLTRGIQETQYF.

The chain uses TRBV9 and TRBJ2-2; D possibly corresponds to TRBD2 (6 bases). The CDR3 extends over 14 amino acids. The V gene's germline CDR1 is SGDLS and CDR2 YYNGEE. V was trimmed by 5 bases and J by 4 bases, leaving 12 bases between them. The CDR3 region is CASRGTERTGELFF. The CDR3 bases are TGTGCCAGCAGGGGGACTGAACGCACCGGGGAGCTGTTTTTT.

The chain has TRBV27 and TRBJ2-1, with 7 nucleotides matching TRBD2. V dropped 1 base and J dropped 0; count of bases not matched to a gene: 15. Germline V gene lookup returns CDR1 MNHEY and CDR2 SMNVEV (reference sequence). CDR3 size: 20 residues. CDR3 region: CASSLYGPISGASSYNEQFF. The CDR3 bases are TGTGCCAGCAGTTTATACGGACCAATAAGCGGGGCGAGCTCCTACAATGAGCAGTTCTTC.

This chain links TRBV5-1 with TRBJ2-1; the D is unclear. Trimming removed 4 bases at V and 6 bases at J, with 17 bases between. The germline gives CDR1 SGHRS, CDR2 YFSETQ. This CDR3 contains 15 residues. The CDR3 bases are TGCGCCAGCAGCGGCCCCTCGCGCGAGGCCAATGAGCAGTTCTTC. Protein: CASSGPSREANEQFF.

The CDR3 loop reads CSVEGPRREQYF. CDR3 bases: TGCAGCGTTGAAGGGCCGAGGCGGGAGCAGTACTTC. The chain is built from TRBV29-1 and TRBJ2-7; no reliable D call. The V gene lost 1 base and the J gene lost 7 bases, with 11 bases spanning the gap. Germline V lookup: CDR1 SQVTM, CDR2 ANQGSEA. The CDR3 is 12 amino acids.

This clone was found once. This chain uses TRBV7-8 with TRBJ1-1, with D possibly matching TRBD1 (6 bases). Germline V gene data show CDR1 as SGHVS and CDR2 as FQNEAQ. The ends were cut back, 1 base at V and 0 bases at J, with 9 bases in the middle. The CDR3 runs 15 residues. CDR3 DNA sequence: TGTGCCAGCAGCTTAGTGGACAGATTGAACACTGAAGCTTTCTTT. Translation gives CASSLVDRLNTEAFF.

V is TRBV3-1 (or the pseudogene TRBV3-2) and J is TRBJ1-1; unclear D gene. Trimming left V 1 base short and J 6 bases short, with 12 bases between. There are 14 residues in the CDR3. Germline CDR1 is LGHDT and CDR2 is YNNKEL (reference sequence). The CDR3 protein is CASSQGFGISEAFF. The CDR3 nucleotides are TGTGCCAGCAGCCAAGGTTTTGGCATTTCTGAAGCTTTCTTT.

This chain joins TRBV9 and TRBJ2-3; 12 positions agree with TRBD2. CDR3 length equals 16 residues. With V trimmed by 3 bases and J by 7 bases, 9 bases remained unmatched. The germline gives CDR1 SGDLS, CDR2 YYNGEE. The CDR3 is CASSELAGGAQYTQYF. CDR3 in DNA: TGTGCCAGCAGCGAGCTAGCGGGAGGGGCCCAGTATACGCAGTATTTT.

The chain links TRBV7-8 to TRBJ2-1; no firm D call. CDR1 SGHVS and CDR2 FQNEAQ come from the germline V gene. The CDR3 contains 12 residues. V was cut by 5 bases and J by 9 bases, with 11 bases left in between. CDR3 protein: CASSQTVGEQFF. DNA for the CDR3: TGTGCCAGCAGCCAAACGGTCGGTGAGCAGTTCTTC.

This clone has ten or more counts. The J gene is TRBJ2-7, the V gene TRBV19; TRBD1 might be the D (6 bases). Germline V CDR1 and CDR2: LNHDA, SQIVND (reference sequence). This CDR3 is built from 15 residues. V dropped 3 bases and J dropped 2 bases, with 14 bases sitting between them. CDR3 bases: TGTGCCAGTAGTATGTATCCAGGGGATACCTACGAGCAGTACTTC. Its translation: CASSMYPGDTYEQYF.